What follows are 10 T cell receptor beta chains derived from one specimen sequenced in a study of cytomegalovirus exposure and HLA in healthy donors. The PCR employed 60 Vbeta primers together with 13 Jbeta primers. Profiled with immunoSEQ multiplex PCR; TCRdb holds only in-frame clones, not every one. Among roughly 200,000 clones, roughly 85% were seen once, and the ten largest hold 3.5% to 5%. The sample comprised PBMCs. These receptors were obtained from a woman aged 25 to 45 in good health and CMV-seropositive.

DNA for the CDR3: TGCGCCAGCAGCCTAGCCGGGTTCGGTGAGCAGTTCTTC. It yields the protein CASSLAGFGEQFF. The chain employs TRBV4-3 and TRBJ2-1; D remains unclear. This CDR3 is built from 13 residues. From germline, CDR1 is LGHNA and CDR2 YSLEER. V was trimmed by 4 bases and J by 9 bases, leaving 13 bases between them.

The gene calls are TRBV10-2 and TRBJ1-2, with D unclear. CDR1 is WSHSY and CDR2 is SAAADI in the germline V gene. The CDR3 loop spans 13 amino acids. Trimming stripped 4 bases from V and 1 base from J, with 7 bases between. The CDR3 sequence: CASSGDINYGYTF. The DNA for the CDR3 is TGCGCCAGCAGTGGAGACATTAACTATGGCTACACCTTC.

The rearrangement links TRBV19 to TRBJ2-7; D may be TRBD2 (5 bases). The germline CDR1 and CDR2 sequences are LNHDA and SQIVND (reference sequence). Trimming shortened V by 5 bases and J by 5 bases, and 16 bases separated the two germline ends. This CDR3 has 14 residues. DNA of the CDR3: TGTGCCAGTAGTGATACGGGGTTTGGCCACGAGCAGTACTTC. Protein: CASSDTGFGHEQYF.

The chain couples TRBV4-3 to TRBJ1-5, with a possible D match to TRBD1 (5 bases). CDR3 size: 16 residues. The germline V and J ends were trimmed by 0 bases and 2 bases, with 11 bases remaining between them. CDR1 is LGHNA and CDR2 is YSLEER in the germline V gene. This chain's CDR3 is CASSQESGGGNQPQHF. In DNA, the CDR3 is TGCGCCAGCAGCCAAGAATCCGGGGGAGGCAATCAGCCCCAGCATTTT.

This clone was counted between two and nine times. The CDR3 is CASSDPGTRIFRSYEQYF. The CDR3 DNA sequence: TGTGCCAGCAGTGATCCGGGAACGAGGATCTTTCGATCCTACGAGCAGTACTTC. V usage is TRBV6-1 and J usage is TRBJ2-7; tentatively, D is TRBD2 (5 bases). Trimming removed 3 bases at V and 1 base at J, with 22 bases between. There are 18 residues in the CDR3. Germline CDR1 MNHNS, CDR2 SASEGT.

The J gene is TRBJ2-1, the V gene TRBV7-9, with D unclear. V gave up 1 base and J gave up 6 bases, with 7 bases separating them. Germline loops: CDR1 SEHNR, CDR2 FQNEAQ (reference sequence). The CDR3 is 13 amino acids. The CDR3 loop reads CASSLGQINEQFF. DNA of the CDR3: TGTGCCAGCAGCTTAGGGCAGATCAATGAGCAGTTCTTC.

This clone occurred a few times. The V and J genes are TRBV10-3 and TRBJ2-7; 12 nucleotides match TRBD2. Germline V gives CDR1 ENHRY, CDR2 SYGVKD. The CDR3 contains 18 residues. J lost 3 bases, V lost 6 bases, and 15 bases had no gene match. The CDR3 DNA reads TGTGCCATCAGCTCACTAGCGGGAGGCCTGTCTGCGAACTACGAGCAGTACTTC. Translating it yields CAISSLAGGLSANYEQYF.

The chain recombines TRBV7-9 with TRBJ2-1; tentative D call: TRBD2 (5 bases). Between the trimmed V and J ends, which lost 5 bases and 6 bases, there was a span of 26 bases. The V gene's germline CDR1 is SEHNR and CDR2 FQNEAQ (reference sequence). The CDR3 runs 18 residues. The CDR3 bases are TGTGCCAGCAGCCCGGGGAACCAGCCCCTCCCAATTCCCAATGAGCAGTTCTTC. Translating it yields CASSPGNQPLPIPNEQFF.

The chain is built from TRBV4-1 and TRBJ1-6; tentative D call: TRBD1 (5 bases). Germline loops: CDR1 MGHRA, CDR2 YSYEKL. With 3 bases removed from V and 7 bases from J, the gap between germline ends came to 25 bases. The CDR3 is 19 residues long. CDR3 sequence: CASSHSRARVSLLNSPLHF. CDR3 DNA: TGCGCCAGCAGCCACTCTAGGGCCAGGGTCTCCCTCTTAAATTCACCCCTCCACTTT.

Points on this clone: The junction and the germline gene differ at one end; a read error may be behind it. This rearrangement joins TRBV5-4 to TRBJ1-2, with TRBD1 matching over 8 bases. Germline V gives CDR1 SGHNT, CDR2 YYREEE (reference sequence). This CDR3 is 15 amino acids long. CDR3 loop: CASTLGDRPNYGYTF. The DNA for the CDR3 is TGTGCCAGCACCTTGGGGGACAGGCCTAACTATGGCTACACCTTC.